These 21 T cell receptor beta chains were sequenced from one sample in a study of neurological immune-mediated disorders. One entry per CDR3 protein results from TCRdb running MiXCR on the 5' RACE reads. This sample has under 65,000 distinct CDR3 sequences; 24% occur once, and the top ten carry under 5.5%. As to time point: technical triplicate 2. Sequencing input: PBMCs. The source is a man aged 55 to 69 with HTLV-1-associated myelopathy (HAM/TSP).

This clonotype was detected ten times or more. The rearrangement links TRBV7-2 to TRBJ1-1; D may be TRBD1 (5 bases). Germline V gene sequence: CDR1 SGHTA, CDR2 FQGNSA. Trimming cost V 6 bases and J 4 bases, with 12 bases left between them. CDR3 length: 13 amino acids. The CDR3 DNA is TGTGCCAGCAGTCCAGGGTTCGGCACTGAAGCTTTCTTT. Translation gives CASSPGFGTEAFF.

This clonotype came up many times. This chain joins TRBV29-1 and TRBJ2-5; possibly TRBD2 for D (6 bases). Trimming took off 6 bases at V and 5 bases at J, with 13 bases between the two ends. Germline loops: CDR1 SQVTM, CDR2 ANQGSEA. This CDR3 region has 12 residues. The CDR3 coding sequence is TGCAGCGTATCCGGGGGTGGGGAGACCCAGTACTTC. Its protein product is CSVSGGGETQYF.

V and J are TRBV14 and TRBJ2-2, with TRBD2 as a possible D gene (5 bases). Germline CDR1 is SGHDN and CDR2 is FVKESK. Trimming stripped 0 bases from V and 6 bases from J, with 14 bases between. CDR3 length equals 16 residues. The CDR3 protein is CASSQDRGRLAGELFF. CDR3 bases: TGTGCCAGCAGCCAAGATCGGGGAAGGCTGGCCGGGGAGCTGTTTTTT.

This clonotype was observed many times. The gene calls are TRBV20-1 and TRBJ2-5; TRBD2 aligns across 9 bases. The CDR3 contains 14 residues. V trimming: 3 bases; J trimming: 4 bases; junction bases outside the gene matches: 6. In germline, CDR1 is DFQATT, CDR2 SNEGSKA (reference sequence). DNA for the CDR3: TGCAGTGCTAGTCCCTCTAGCGGGGCAGAGACCCAGTACTTC. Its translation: CSASPSSGAETQYF.

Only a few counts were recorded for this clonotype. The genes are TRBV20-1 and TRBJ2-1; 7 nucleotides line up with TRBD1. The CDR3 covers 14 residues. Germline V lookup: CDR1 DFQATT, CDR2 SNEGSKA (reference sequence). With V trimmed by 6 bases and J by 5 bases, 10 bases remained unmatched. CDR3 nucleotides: TGCAGTGCGATTCGTCAACAGGGGAACAATGAGCAGTTCTTC. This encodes CSAIRQQGNNEQFF.

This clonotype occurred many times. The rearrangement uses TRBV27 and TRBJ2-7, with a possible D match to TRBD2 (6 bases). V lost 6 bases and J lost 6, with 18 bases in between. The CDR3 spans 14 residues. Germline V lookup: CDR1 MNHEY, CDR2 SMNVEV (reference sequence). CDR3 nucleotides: TGTGCCAGCAGCCTCTACTCGCGGGGACTCGAGCAGTACTTC. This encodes CASSLYSRGLEQYF.

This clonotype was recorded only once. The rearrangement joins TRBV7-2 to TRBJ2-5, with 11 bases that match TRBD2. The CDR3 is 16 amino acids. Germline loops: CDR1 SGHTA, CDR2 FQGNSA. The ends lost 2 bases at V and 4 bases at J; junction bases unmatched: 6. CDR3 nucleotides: TGTGCCAGCAGCTTAACTAGCGGGAGTGGTCGAGAGACCCAGTACTTC. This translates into CASSLTSGSGRETQYF.

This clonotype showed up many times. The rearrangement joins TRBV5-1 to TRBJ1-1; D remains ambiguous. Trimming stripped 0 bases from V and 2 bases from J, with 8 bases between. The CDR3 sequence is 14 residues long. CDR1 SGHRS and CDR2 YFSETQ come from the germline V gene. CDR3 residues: CASSLGHRNTEAFF. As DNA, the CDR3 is TGCGCCAGCAGCTTGGGACACCGAAACACTGAAGCTTTCTTT.

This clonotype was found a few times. In DNA, the CDR3 is TGTGCCAGCAGTTTATATCGATACAATGAGCAGTTCTTC. Translated, it gives CASSLYRYNEQFF. This chain connects TRBV28 to TRBJ2-1; D not resolved. Trimming took 1 base from V and 4 from J, leaving 5 bases between them. There are 13 residues in the CDR3. Germline V gene data show CDR1 as MDHEN and CDR2 as SYDVKM.

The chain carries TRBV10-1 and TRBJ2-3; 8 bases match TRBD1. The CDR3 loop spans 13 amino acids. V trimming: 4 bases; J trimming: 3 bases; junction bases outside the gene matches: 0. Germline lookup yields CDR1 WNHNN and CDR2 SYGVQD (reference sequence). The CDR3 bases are TGCGCCAGCAGTGGGACAGGGACAGATACGCAGTATTTT. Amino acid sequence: CASSGTGTDTQYF.

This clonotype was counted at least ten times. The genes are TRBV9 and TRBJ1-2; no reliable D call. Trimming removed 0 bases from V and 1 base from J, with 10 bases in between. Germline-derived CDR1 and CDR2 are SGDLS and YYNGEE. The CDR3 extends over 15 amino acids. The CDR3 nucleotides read TGTGCCAGCAGCGTAGAGCAGAGCCTTAACTATGGCTACACCTTC. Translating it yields CASSVEQSLNYGYTF.

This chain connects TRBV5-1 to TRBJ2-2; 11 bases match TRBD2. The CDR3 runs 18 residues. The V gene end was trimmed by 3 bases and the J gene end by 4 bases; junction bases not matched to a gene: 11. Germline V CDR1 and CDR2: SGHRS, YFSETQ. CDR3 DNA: TGCGCCAGCAGCTCATTCACTAGCGGGAGTTTTTCCACCGGGGAGCTGTTTTTT. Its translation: CASSSFTSGSFSTGELFF.

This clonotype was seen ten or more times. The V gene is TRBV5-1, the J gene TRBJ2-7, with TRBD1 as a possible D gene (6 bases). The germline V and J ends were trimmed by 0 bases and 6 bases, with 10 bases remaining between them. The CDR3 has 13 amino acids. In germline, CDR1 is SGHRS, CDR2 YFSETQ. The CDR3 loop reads CASSLATGTEQYF. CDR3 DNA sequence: TGCGCCAGCAGCTTGGCCACAGGGACCGAGCAGTACTTC.

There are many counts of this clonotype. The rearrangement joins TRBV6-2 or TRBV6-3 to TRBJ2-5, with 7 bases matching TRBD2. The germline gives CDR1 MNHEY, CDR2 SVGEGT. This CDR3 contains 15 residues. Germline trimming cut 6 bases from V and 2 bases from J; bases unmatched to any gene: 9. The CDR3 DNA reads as TGTGCCAGCAGACGCTTTAGCGGGCCTCAAGAGACCCAGTACTTC. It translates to CASRRFSGPQETQYF.

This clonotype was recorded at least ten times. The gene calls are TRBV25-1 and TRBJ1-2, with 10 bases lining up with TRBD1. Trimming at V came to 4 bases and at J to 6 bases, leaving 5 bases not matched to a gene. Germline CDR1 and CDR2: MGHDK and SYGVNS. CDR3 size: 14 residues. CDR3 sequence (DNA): TGTGCCAGCAGTGGACCGGGACAGGGGAATGGCTACACCTTC. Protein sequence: CASSGPGQGNGYTF.

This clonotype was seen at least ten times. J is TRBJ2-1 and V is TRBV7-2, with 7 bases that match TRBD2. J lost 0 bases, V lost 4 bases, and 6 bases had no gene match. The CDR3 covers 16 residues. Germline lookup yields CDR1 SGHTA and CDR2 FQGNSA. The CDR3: CASSWEASGSYNEQFF. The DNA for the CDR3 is TGTGCCAGCAGCTGGGAAGCTAGCGGCTCCTACAATGAGCAGTTCTTC.

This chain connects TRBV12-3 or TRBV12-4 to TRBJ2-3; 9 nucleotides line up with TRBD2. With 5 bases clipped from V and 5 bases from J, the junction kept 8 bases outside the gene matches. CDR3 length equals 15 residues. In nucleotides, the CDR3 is TGTGCCAGCAGTCCGACTAGCGGACCAGGAGATACGCAGTATTTT. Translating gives CASSPTSGPGDTQYF.

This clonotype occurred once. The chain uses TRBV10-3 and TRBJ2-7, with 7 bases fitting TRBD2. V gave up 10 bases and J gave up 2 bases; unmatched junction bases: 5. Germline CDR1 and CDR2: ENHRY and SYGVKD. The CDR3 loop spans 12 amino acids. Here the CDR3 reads CATRGGTYEQYF. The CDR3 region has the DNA TGTGCCACCCGCGGGGGAACCTACGAGCAGTACTTC.

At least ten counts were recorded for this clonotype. CDR3 bases: TGCGCCAGCAGCGTCGGACAGGGTGTAACAACTGAAGCTTTCTTT. Amino acids: CASSVGQGVTTEAFF. The V gene is TRBV5-1, the J gene TRBJ1-1; TRBD1 matches 8 bases. The CDR3 spans 15 residues. Per germline, CDR1 SGHRS and CDR2 YFSETQ. V trimming: 4 bases; J trimming: 5 bases; junction bases outside the gene matches: 10.

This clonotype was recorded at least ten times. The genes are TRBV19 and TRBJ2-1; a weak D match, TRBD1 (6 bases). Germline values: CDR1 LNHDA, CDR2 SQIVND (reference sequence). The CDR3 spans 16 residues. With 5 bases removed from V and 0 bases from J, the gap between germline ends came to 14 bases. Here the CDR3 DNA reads TGTGCCAGTAGTGGGGGCGCGGCCAGCTCCTACAATGAGCAGTTCTTC. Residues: CASSGGAASSYNEQFF.

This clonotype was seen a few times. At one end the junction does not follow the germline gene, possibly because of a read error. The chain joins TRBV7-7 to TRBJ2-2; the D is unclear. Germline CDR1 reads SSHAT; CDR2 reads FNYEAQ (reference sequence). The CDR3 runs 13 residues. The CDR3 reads CASSRTRTGELFF. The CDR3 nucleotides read TGTGCTAGCAGTCGGACCCGGACCGGGGAGCTGTTTTTT.